Following are 14 T cell receptor beta chains from one sample sequenced in a study of T cells expressing NK-cell markers (dated by TCRdb to about 2020). The library came from 5' RACE. Sequencing used an Illumina HiSeq 2000. TCRdb reprocessed the reads, and each CDR3 protein sequence is entered once, without DNA. This sample's records show 500,000 to 600,000 distinct CDR3 sequences. The top ten clones comprise around 4% of the sample. The sequenced sample was blood T cells: a sorted CD56 or NKG2C T cell subset, CD4+ or CD8+ T cells, or bulk PBMC T cells (not recorded which). All receptors come from a man in his late teens or twenties in good health. Donor details come from another sample of the same person, matched by shared clones.

This chain links TRBV12-3 or TRBV12-4 with TRBJ2-1; with no DNA, the TCRdb D assignment of TRBD2 cannot be verified. The CDR3 contains 18 residues. CDR3 amino acids: CASSLGLGGLAGVAEQFF.

V and J are TRBV4-3 and TRBJ2-6. Germline CDR1 is LGHNA and CDR2 is YSLEER. The CDR3 runs to 16 residues. This CDR3 reads CASSQDLAAGANVLTF.

The rearrangement uses TRBV12-3 or TRBV12-4 and TRBJ2-6; TCRdb reports TRBD1, a call that lacks DNA to check it against. There are 18 residues in the CDR3. The CDR3: CASSLREWTGDGANVLTF.

This rearrangement joins TRBV7-2 to TRBJ2-2; TCRdb's D call, TRBD1, is unchecked because there is no DNA. The germline CDR1 and CDR2 sequences are SGHTA and FQGNSA. CDR3 size: 16 residues. The CDR3 sequence: CASSVSGGLATGELFF.

The chain carries TRBV27 and TRBJ2-3; TCRdb indicates TRBD2, and absent DNA this call remains unverified. The CDR3 covers 16 residues. Looked up from germline, CDR1 is MNHEY and CDR2 is SMNVEV (reference sequence). The CDR3 here is CASSLSQAGRTDTQYF.

The rearrangement links TRBV5-6 to TRBJ2-5. Germline-derived CDR1 and CDR2 are SGHDT and YYEEEE. This CDR3 has 19 residues. The CDR3 sequence is CASRQHMGRLRLGQETQYF.

The rearrangement links TRBV2 to TRBJ2-1. The CDR3 covers 15 residues. Germline V lookup: CDR1 SNHLY, CDR2 FYNNEI. CDR3: CASSEVLVSDNEQFF.

V and J are TRBV12-3 or TRBV12-4 and TRBJ2-1; absent DNA, TCRdb's TRBD1 call cannot be checked. There are 15 residues in the CDR3. CDR3: CASTWTGGSYNEQFF.

This chain uses TRBV11-2 with TRBJ2-3; TCRdb indicates TRBD1, and absent DNA this call remains unverified. CDR1 and CDR2 (germline): SGHAT, FQNNGV. The CDR3 is 16 amino acids. CDR3 sequence reads: CASSFGQGWGVDTQYF.

CDR3 protein: CASSEASLWETQYF. This sequence joins TRBV11-2 and TRBJ2-5; TCRdb indicates TRBD2, and absent DNA this call remains unverified. The CDR3 contains 14 residues. Germline lookup yields CDR1 SGHAT and CDR2 FQNNGV.

This chain joins TRBV28 and TRBJ1-1; without DNA, the TCRdb call of TRBD1 cannot be checked. The V gene's germline CDR1 is MDHEN and CDR2 SYDVKM. This CDR3 is built from 15 residues. CDR3 residues: CASSSAGTGGTEAFF. The variable domain in full, with the rest retrieved from reference TRBV28 and TRBJ1-1, is DVKVTQSSRYLVKRTGEKVFLECVQDMDHENMFWYRQDPGLGLRLIYFSYDVKMKEKGDIPEGYSVSREKKERFSLILESASTNQTSMYLCASSSAGTGGTEAFFGQGTRLTVV.

The chain couples TRBV6-5 to TRBJ1-1; TCRdb lists TRBD1, though no DNA is available to test this call. Looked up from germline, CDR1 is MNHEY and CDR2 is SVGAGI. The CDR3 is 13 amino acids. This chain's CDR3 is CASSSGQLHEAFF.

The gene calls are TRBV5-4 and TRBJ2-7; the TCRdb D gene call, TRBD2, has no DNA to confirm it. The CDR3 loop spans 12 amino acids. Germline lookup yields CDR1 SGHNT and CDR2 YYREEE (reference sequence). The CDR3 is CASQAAGSEQYF.

The rearrangement uses TRBV7-3 and TRBJ2-3. The CDR3 runs to 15 residues. Germline V CDR1 and CDR2: SGHTA, FQGTGA. The chain's CDR3 is CASSPLFGGTDTQYF. Together with reference TRBV7-3 and TRBJ2-3, the CDR3 gives the full variable domain: GAGVSQTPSNKVTEKGKYVELRCDPISGHTALYWYRQSLGQGPEFLIYFQGTGAADDSGLPNDRFFAVRPEGSVSTLKIQRTERGDSAVYLCASSPLFGGTDTQYFGPGTRLTVL.